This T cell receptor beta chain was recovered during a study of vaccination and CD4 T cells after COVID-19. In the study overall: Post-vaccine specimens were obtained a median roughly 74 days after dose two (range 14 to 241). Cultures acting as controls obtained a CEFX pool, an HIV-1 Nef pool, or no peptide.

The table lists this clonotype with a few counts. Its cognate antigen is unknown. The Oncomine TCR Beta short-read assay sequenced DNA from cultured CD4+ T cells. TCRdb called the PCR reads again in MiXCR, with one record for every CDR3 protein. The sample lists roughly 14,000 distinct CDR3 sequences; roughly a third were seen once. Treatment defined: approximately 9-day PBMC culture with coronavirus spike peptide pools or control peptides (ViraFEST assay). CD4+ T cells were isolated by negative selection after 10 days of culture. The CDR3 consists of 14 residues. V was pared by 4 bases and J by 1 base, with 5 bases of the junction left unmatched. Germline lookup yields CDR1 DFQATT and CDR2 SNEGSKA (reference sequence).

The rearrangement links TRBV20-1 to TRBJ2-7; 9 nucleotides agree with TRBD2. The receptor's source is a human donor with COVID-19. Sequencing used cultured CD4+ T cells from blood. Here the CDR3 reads CSATGLAGSYEQYF. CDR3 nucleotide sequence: TGCAGTGCTACGGGTCTAGCGGGGTCCTACGAGCAGTACTTC.